This T cell receptor (beta chain) emerged from a study of T-cell memory formation after mild COVID-19 (dated by TCRdb to about 2021). As for the study more broadly: Most TCR sequence clusters were specific to one of the two donors. In two donors, T-cell clones that expanded and contracted after mild COVID-19 were tracked by sequencing TCRalpha and TCRbeta repertoires over time. The cohort comprised two young, previously healthy adult volunteers, one female and one male.

Sequencing instrument: Illumina NovaSeq 6000. TCRalpha and TCRbeta cDNA libraries were built by 5'RACE with constant-segment primers, adding sample barcodes and unique molecular identifiers. RNA was extracted from every sample with Trizol reagent. Library amplification was performed in two PCR steps, and a second sample barcode and Illumina TruSeq adapters were introduced in the second step. Sequencing of libraries was performed on an Illumina NovaSeq with 2 x 150 bp paired-end reads. The authors' pipeline ran thus. Reads were demultiplexed and collapsed into UMI-guided consensus sequences with migec v1.2.7. Using mixcr v2.1.11, the UMI consensuses were aligned to TRA and TRB V and J templates and assembled into clonotypes. Clonotypes were classified as expanded or contracted when called significant by both edgeR and NoisET, with noise models trained on biological replicates. For edgeR calls, the cutoffs were a false discovery rate-adjusted p below 0.01 and a log2 fold-change threshold of 1. PCA with hierarchical clustering of max-normalized trajectories of the 1000 most abundant clonotypes was used as exploratory dynamics analysis. The CD4 or CD8 phenotype of responding clones was assigned using the separately sequenced CD4+ and CD8+ repertoires. TCRdb reanalyzed the raw reads on its own, using fastp at Q25 for trimming and MiXCR for clone calling, and kept in-frame beta chains. For every CDR3 protein sequence, its rows merge into one entry that carries the most common genes and DNA. V and J calls and clone size were set by TCRdb, not the authors. Here the sample has under 300,000 distinct CDR3 sequences; roughly 15% occur a single time. Approximately 3.5% of the sample is taken by the ten largest.

This clonotype appeared a few times. Its antigen is not yet known. No base quality information exists; no much larger clone differs at one position. General findings and caveats noted by the study authors: SARS-CoV-2 specificity of the second-wave clones peaking on day 37 was not confirmed. The study covered only a couple of mild cases, and larger cohorts including severe cases with pre-infection samples were considered necessary. Contracting CD4+ clones were found mainly in CM and EM memory subsets, while CD8+ clones were enriched in EMRA. Some responding clones were detected in pre-infection memory, suggesting pre-existing cross-reactive memory T cells joined the SARS-CoV-2 response. Clones contracting from day 15 to 85 had balanced CD4/CD8 phenotypes, while a second wave expanding from day 15 to 37 was biased towards CD4+.

Ficoll-Paque density gradient centrifugation was used to isolate PBMCs. According to the germline V gene (reference sequence), CDR1 reads SEHNR and CDR2 reads FQNEAQ. Cut back by 5 bases and 5 bases, the V and J ends lie 12 bases apart. The CDR3 contains 13 residues, cysteine and phenylalanine counted. The retained sequence is limited to the CDR3, 39 bases, with the frame set at the first base. The V gene is TRBV7-9 and the J gene is TRBJ2-5, with the D segment possibly TRBD1 or TRBD2, each aligning over 5 bases. Sequencing was carried out using PBMCs or a T cell subset sorted from them (not recorded which). This clonotype was sampled from a man aged 18-30 years who had mild COVID-19 (a few samples of this study predate the infection). The sample titles of this study are shuffled in the database, so cell type and time point are left out; the donor was told from shared clones. The CDR3 corresponds to CASSGTVGETQYF. The DNA sequence is as follows: TGTGCCAGCAGCGGGACGGTCGGGGAGACCCAGTACTTC.